The clone carrying this T cell receptor beta chain occurred a few times. Its cognate antigen is unknown. This sample stems from a study of CD4 T cells in relation to SARS-CoV-2 and coronaviruses. The overall study: PBMCs were cultured with antigen for over 8 days before TCR beta sequencing.

The table came from immunoSEQ multiplex PCR; TCRdb's copy has only in-frame clones and leaves some out. The sample yields around 45,000 clones, over 70% seen once. Trimming at V came to 5 bases and at J to 5 bases, leaving 2 bases not matched to a gene. Germline V gene lookup returns CDR1 SEHNR and CDR2 FQNEAQ (reference sequence). CDR3 length: 13 amino acids. The chain carries TRBV7-9 and TRBJ2-1, with 8 bases lining up with TRBD2. Sequenced material: naive CD4+ T cells from PBMCs, cultured in vitro. The subset: naive CD4+ T cells isolated by negative enrichment. The receptor was isolated from an adult with COVID-19. The DNA of the CDR3 is TGTGCCAGCAGCGAGACTAGCGACAATGAGCAGTTCTTC. Translating it yields CASSETSDNEQFF.